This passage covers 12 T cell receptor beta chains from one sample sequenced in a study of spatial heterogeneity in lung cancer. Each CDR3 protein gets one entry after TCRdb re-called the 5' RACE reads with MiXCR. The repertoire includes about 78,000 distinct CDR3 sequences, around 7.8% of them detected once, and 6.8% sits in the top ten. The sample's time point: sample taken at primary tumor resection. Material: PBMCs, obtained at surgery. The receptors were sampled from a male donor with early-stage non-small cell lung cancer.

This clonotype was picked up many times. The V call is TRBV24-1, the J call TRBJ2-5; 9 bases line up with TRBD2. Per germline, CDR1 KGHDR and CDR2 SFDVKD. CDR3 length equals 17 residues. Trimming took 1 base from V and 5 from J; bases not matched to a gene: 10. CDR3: CATSDLSAGGPPETQYF. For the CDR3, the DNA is TGTGCCACCAGTGATTTATCCGCGGGAGGGCCCCCGGAGACCCAGTACTTC.

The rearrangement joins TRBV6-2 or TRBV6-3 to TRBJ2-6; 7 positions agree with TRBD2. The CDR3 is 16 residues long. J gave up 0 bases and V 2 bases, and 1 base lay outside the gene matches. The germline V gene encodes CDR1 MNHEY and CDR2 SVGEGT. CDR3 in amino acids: CASSYIAGSGANVLTF. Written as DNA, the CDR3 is TGTGCCAGCAGTTACATAGCGGGCTCTGGGGCCAACGTCCTGACTTTC.

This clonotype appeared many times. In nucleotides, the CDR3 is TGTGCCAGCAGCGTAGATATTCAGGGGAATCAGCCCCAGCATTTT. Amino acid sequence: CASSVDIQGNQPQHF. The chain couples TRBV9 to TRBJ1-5, with D possibly TRBD1 on 6 matching bases. The V end lost 0 bases, the J end lost 4 bases, and 11 bases lay between the germline ends. This CDR3 region has 15 residues. Germline-derived CDR1 and CDR2 are SGDLS and YYNGEE.

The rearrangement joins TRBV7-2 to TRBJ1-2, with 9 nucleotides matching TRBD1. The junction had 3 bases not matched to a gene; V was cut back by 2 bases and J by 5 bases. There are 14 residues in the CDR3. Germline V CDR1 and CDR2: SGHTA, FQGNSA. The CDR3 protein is CASSLTGGPYGYTF. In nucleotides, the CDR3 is TGTGCCAGCAGCTTAACAGGGGGCCCATATGGCTACACCTTC.

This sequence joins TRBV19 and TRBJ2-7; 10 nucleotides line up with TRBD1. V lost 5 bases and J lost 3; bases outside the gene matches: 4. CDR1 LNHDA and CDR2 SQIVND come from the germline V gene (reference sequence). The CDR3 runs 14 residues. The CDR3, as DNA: TGTGCCAGTAGTTTCGGGACAGGGGACTACGAGCAGTACTTC. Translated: CASSFGTGDYEQYF.

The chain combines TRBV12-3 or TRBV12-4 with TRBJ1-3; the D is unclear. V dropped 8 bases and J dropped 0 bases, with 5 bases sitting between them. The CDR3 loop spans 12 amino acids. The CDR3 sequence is CASGYSGNTIYF. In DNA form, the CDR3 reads TGTGCCAGCGGGTACTCTGGAAACACCATATATTTT.

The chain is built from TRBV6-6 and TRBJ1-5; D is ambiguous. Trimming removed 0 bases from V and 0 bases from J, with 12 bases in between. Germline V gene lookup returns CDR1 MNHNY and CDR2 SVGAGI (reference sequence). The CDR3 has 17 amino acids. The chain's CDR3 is CASSYSSNRNSNQPQHF. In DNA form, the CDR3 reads TGTGCCAGCAGTTACTCGTCAAACAGAAATAGCAATCAGCCCCAGCATTTT.

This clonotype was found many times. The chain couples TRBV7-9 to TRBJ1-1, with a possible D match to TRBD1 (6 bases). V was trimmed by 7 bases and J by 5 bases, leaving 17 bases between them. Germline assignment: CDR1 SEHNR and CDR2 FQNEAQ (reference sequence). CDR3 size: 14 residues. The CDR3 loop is CASTPTVTGTEAFF. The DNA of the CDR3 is TGTGCCAGCACCCCGACCGTGACAGGAACTGAAGCTTTCTTT. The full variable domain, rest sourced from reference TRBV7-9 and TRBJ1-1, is DTGVSQNPRHKITKRGQNVTFRCDPISEHNRLYWYRQTLGQGPEFLTYFQNEAQLEKSRLLSDRFSAERPKGSFSTLEIQRTEQGDSAMYLCASTPTVTGTEAFFGQGTRLTVV.

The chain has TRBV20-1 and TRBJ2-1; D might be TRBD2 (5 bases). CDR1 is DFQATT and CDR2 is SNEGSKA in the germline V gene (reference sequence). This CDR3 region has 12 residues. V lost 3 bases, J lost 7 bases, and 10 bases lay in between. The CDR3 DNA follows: TGCAGTGCTAGCTCGGACTTTAATGAGCAGTTCTTC. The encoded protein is CSASSDFNEQFF.

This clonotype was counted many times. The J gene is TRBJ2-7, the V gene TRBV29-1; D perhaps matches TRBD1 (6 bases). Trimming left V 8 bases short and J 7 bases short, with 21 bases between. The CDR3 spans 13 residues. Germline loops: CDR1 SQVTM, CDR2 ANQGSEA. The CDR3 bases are TGCAGCTCTTCAGGACAGCGCCCAGGGGAGCAGTACTTC. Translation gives CSSSGQRPGEQYF.

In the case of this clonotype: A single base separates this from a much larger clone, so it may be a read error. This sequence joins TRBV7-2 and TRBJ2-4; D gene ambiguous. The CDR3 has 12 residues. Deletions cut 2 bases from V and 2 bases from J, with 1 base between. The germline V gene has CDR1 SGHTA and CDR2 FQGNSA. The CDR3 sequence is CASSLTKNIQYF. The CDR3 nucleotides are TGTGCCAGCAGCTTAACCAAAAACATTCAGTACTTC.

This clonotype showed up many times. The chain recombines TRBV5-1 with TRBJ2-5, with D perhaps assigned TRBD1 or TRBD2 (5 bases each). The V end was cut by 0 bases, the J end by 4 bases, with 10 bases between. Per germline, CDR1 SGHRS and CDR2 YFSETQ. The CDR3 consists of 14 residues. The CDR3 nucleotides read TGCGCCAGCAGCTTGGGGGGGATTGGAGAGACCCAGTACTTC. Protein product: CASSLGGIGETQYF.